The rows below give T cell receptor beta chains drawn from one sample of a study of blood T cell repertoires in COVID-19. Repertoires were generated with immunoSEQ multiplex PCR, while TCRdb's copy carries only in-frame clones and drops some. The repertoire consists of approximately 200,000 clones, with roughly four fifths occurring once and the leading ten covering about an eighth. Specimen: PBMCs or T cells enriched from blood (not recorded which). These receptors all stem from a man aged 35-49 years who had recovered from COVID-19. CDR3s include the opening cysteine and the closing phenylalanine or tryptophan. The D gene is left open where the match is weak. Where a row states a size, it is once, few, many or the class of an expanded clone; other rows omit it.

d_gene: TRBD2
v_gene: TRBV7-3
abundance: .
j_gene: TRBJ2-2
CDR3aa: CASSPLAGAGELFF
CDR3nt: TGTGCCAGCAGCCCGCTAGCGGGAGCCGGGGAGCTGTTTTTT

d_gene: TRBD2
v_gene: TRBV5-1
abundance: .
j_gene: TRBJ2-2
CDR3aa: CASSLLPGLSRGELFF
CDR3nt: TGCGCCAGCAGCTTACTACCGGGACTAAGTAGAGGGGAGCTGTTTTTT

d_gene: TRBD1
v_gene: TRBV9
abundance: .
j_gene: TRBJ1-4
CDR3aa: CASSVGSQGESGTANEKLFF
CDR3nt: TGTGCCAGCAGCGTAGGGTCCCAGGGCGAATCCGGGACAGCTAATGAAAAACTGTTTTTT

d_gene: .
v_gene: TRBV3-1/TRBV3-2
abundance: .
j_gene: TRBJ2-7
CDR3aa: CASSWDNYEQYF
CDR3nt: TGTGCCAGCAGCTGGGACAACTACGAGCAGTACTTC

d_gene: .
v_gene: TRBV2
abundance: .
j_gene: TRBJ1-1
CDR3aa: CASSDVPGMGETAFF
CDR3nt: TGTGCCAGCAGTGATGTCCCAGGGATGGGCGAGACGGCTTTCTTT

d_gene: .
v_gene: TRBV18
abundance: .
j_gene: TRBJ2-5
CDR3aa: CASSPQNEETQYF
CDR3nt: TGTGCCAGCTCACCCCAGAATGAAGAGACCCAGTACTTC

d_gene: .
v_gene: TRBV3-1/TRBV3-2
abundance: .
j_gene: TRBJ2-1
CDR3aa: CASSQGGMAGHNEQFF
CDR3nt: TGTGCCAGCAGCCAAGGGGGCATGGCTGGGCACAATGAGCAGTTCTTC

d_gene: TRBD1
v_gene: TRBV5-4
abundance: .
j_gene: TRBJ2-1
CDR3aa: CASSEPGQGINEQFF
CDR3nt: TGTGCCAGCAGCGAGCCGGGACAGGGGATCAATGAGCAGTTCTTC

d_gene: .
v_gene: TRBV18
abundance: .
j_gene: TRBJ2-5
CDR3aa: CASSPDRNQETQYF
CDR3nt: TGTGCCAGCTCACCCGACAGGAATCAAGAGACCCAGTACTTC

d_gene: TRBD2
v_gene: TRBV7-9
abundance: .
j_gene: TRBJ2-1
CDR3aa: CASRSSGSAYNEQFF
CDR3nt: TGTGCCAGCAGATCTAGCGGGAGTGCTTACAATGAGCAGTTCTTC

d_gene: .
v_gene: TRBV30
abundance: .
j_gene: TRBJ2-5
CDR3aa: CASLRFESQYF
CDR3nt: TGTGCTTCACTCCGCTTTGAGTCCCAGTACTTC

d_gene: TRBD2
v_gene: TRBV7-6
abundance: .
j_gene: TRBJ2-1
CDR3aa: CASSPRAGATGNEQFF
CDR3nt: TGTGCCAGCAGCCCGAGGGCGGGAGCGACGGGCAATGAGCAGTTCTTC

d_gene: .
v_gene: TRBV28
abundance: .
j_gene: TRBJ2-7
CDR3aa: CASSRQDTYEQYF
CDR3nt: TGTGCCAGCAGTCGGCAGGACACCTACGAGCAGTACTTC

d_gene: .
v_gene: TRBV19
abundance: .
j_gene: TRBJ1-5
CDR3aa: CASSMIGGFGQPQHF
CDR3nt: TGTGCCAGTAGTATGATTGGGGGGTTTGGTCAGCCCCAGCATTTT

d_gene: TRBD1
v_gene: TRBV28
abundance: .
j_gene: TRBJ1-6
CDR3aa: CASSFLMRGLRVSPLHF
CDR3nt: TGTGCCAGCAGTTTTCTTATGAGGGGGCTTCGGGTTTCACCCCTCCACTTT

d_gene: TRBD1
v_gene: TRBV5-1
abundance: few
j_gene: TRBJ1-1
CDR3aa: CASARSGTGHMLRAFF
CDR3nt: TGCGCCAGCGCAAGATCCGGGACAGGGCATATGTTGCGAGCTTTCTTT

d_gene: TRBD1
v_gene: TRBV12-3/TRBV12-4
abundance: .
j_gene: TRBJ1-4
CDR3aa: CASSFQRSDRAF
CDR3nt: TGTGCCAGCAGTTTTCAGAGGTCGGACAGGGCTTTT

d_gene: .
v_gene: TRBV7-2
abundance: once
j_gene: TRBJ1-3
CDR3aa: CASSLDGLRGNTIYF
CDR3nt: TGTGCCAGCAGCTTAGACGGGTTAAGAGGAAACACCATATATTTT

d_gene: .
v_gene: TRBV7-2
abundance: .
j_gene: TRBJ2-7
CDR3aa: CASSLMLGNYEQYF
CDR3nt: TGTGCCAGCAGCTTAATGCTGGGCAACTACGAGCAGTACTTC

d_gene: TRBD2
v_gene: TRBV3-1/TRBV3-2
abundance: .
j_gene: TRBJ2-1
CDR3aa: CASSPFDWTSGYNEQFF
CDR3nt: TGTGCCAGCAGCCCTTTCGACTGGACTAGCGGTTACAATGAGCAGTTCTTC

d_gene: TRBD1
v_gene: TRBV12-5
abundance: .
j_gene: TRBJ1-5
CDR3aa: CASGLEGARNQPQHF
CDR3nt: TGTGCTAGTGGTTTGGAGGGGGCTCGCAATCAGCCCCAGCATTTT

d_gene: TRBD1
v_gene: TRBV19
abundance: .
j_gene: TRBJ1-1
CDR3aa: CASSMSTGGVETEAFF
CDR3nt: TGTGCCAGTAGTATGTCGACAGGGGGAGTAGAAACTGAAGCTTTCTTT

d_gene: .
v_gene: TRBV7-2
abundance: .
j_gene: TRBJ1-2
CDR3aa: CASSLGGDFSRGYTF
CDR3nt: TGTGCCAGCAGCTTGGGGGGGGACTTTTCCCGTGGCTACACCTTC

d_gene: .
v_gene: TRBV29-1
abundance: .
j_gene: TRBJ2-5
CDR3aa: CSVLVQIQETQYF
CDR3nt: TGCAGCGTTTTGGTGCAGATCCAAGAGACCCAGTACTTC

d_gene: .
v_gene: TRBV6-5
abundance: .
j_gene: TRBJ1-1
CDR3aa: CASSYWGENMNTEAFF
CDR3nt: TGTGCCAGCAGTTACTGGGGGGAAAATATGAACACTGAAGCTTTCTTT

d_gene: TRBD2
v_gene: TRBV3-1/TRBV3-2
abundance: .
j_gene: TRBJ2-5
CDR3aa: CASSLGTSGGGPTQYF
CDR3nt: TGTGCCAGCAGCCTCGGGACTAGCGGGGGAGGACCGACCCAGTACTTC

d_gene: TRBD1
v_gene: TRBV9
abundance: .
j_gene: TRBJ2-1
CDR3aa: CASSFTGTGFMNEQFF
CDR3nt: TGTGCCAGCAGCTTCACCGGGACAGGGTTTATGAATGAGCAGTTCTTC

d_gene: .
v_gene: TRBV16
abundance: .
j_gene: TRBJ2-7
CDR3aa: CASSEGTYLYEQYF
CDR3nt: TGTGCCAGCAGCGAAGGGACTTACCTCTACGAGCAGTACTTC

d_gene: TRBD1
v_gene: TRBV14
abundance: few
j_gene: TRBJ2-2
CDR3aa: CASSHYLGRDRGQTKNTGELFF
CDR3nt: TGTGCCAGCAGCCATTACCTCGGGCGGGACAGGGGACAAACGAAGAACACCGGGGAGCTGTTTTTT

d_gene: .
v_gene: TRBV11-3
abundance: .
j_gene: TRBJ1-1
CDR3aa: CASSIYRNTEAFF
CDR3nt: TGTGCCAGCAGCATTTACAGGAACACTGAAGCTTTCTTT

d_gene: TRBD1
v_gene: TRBV30
abundance: .
j_gene: TRBJ1-2
CDR3aa: CALGQEINYGYTF
CDR3nt: TGTGCCCTCGGACAGGAGATAAACTATGGCTACACCTTC

d_gene: .
v_gene: TRBV7-2
abundance: .
j_gene: TRBJ2-7
CDR3aa: CASSDRRSSYEQYF
CDR3nt: TGTGCCAGTAGTGATCGGAGGTCCTCCTACGAGCAGTACTTC

d_gene: .
v_gene: TRBV7-2
abundance: .
j_gene: TRBJ1-5
CDR3aa: CASSLGQSNQPQHF
CDR3nt: TGTGCCAGCAGCTTAGGTCAGAGCAATCAGCCCCAGCATTTT

d_gene: TRBD2
v_gene: TRBV5-1
abundance: .
j_gene: TRBJ2-1
CDR3aa: CASSLSGRYNEQFF
CDR3nt: TGCGCCAGCAGTCTCAGCGGGAGATATAATGAGCAGTTCTTC

d_gene: .
v_gene: TRBV27
abundance: few
j_gene: TRBJ1-4
CDR3aa: CASSLGGVANEKLFF
CDR3nt: TGTGCCAGCAGTTTAGGCGGGGTGGCTAATGAAAAACTGTTTTTT

d_gene: TRBD2
v_gene: TRBV28
abundance: few
j_gene: TRBJ2-7
CDR3aa: CASRSGGYIDGEQYF
CDR3nt: TGTGCCAGCAGGAGCGGGGGGTACATTGATGGCGAGCAGTACTTC

d_gene: .
v_gene: TRBV9
abundance: .
j_gene: TRBJ1-4
CDR3aa: CASSDATGIYEKLFF
CDR3nt: TGTGCCAGCAGCGATGCAACAGGGATTTATGAAAAACTGTTTTTT

d_gene: .
v_gene: TRBV28
abundance: .
j_gene: TRBJ2-1
CDR3aa: CASTPRIRSYNEQFF
CDR3nt: TGTGCCAGCACCCCGCGGATTAGGTCCTACAATGAGCAGTTCTTC

d_gene: TRBD2
v_gene: TRBV3-1/TRBV3-2
abundance: .
j_gene: TRBJ2-4
CDR3aa: CASSHTGGVAKNIQYF
CDR3nt: TGTGCCAGCAGCCACACGGGAGGAGTAGCCAAAAACATTCAGTACTTC